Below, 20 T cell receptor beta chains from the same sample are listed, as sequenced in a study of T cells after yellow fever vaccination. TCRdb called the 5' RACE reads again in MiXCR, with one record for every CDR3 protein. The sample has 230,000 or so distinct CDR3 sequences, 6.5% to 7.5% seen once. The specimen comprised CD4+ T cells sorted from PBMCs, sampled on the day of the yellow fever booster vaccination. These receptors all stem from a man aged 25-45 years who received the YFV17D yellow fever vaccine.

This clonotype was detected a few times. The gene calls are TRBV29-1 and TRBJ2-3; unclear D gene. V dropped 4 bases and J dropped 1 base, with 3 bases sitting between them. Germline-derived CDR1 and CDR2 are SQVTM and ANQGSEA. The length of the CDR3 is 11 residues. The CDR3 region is CSVAGTDTQYF. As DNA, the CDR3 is TGCAGCGTTGCCGGCACAGATACGCAGTATTTT.

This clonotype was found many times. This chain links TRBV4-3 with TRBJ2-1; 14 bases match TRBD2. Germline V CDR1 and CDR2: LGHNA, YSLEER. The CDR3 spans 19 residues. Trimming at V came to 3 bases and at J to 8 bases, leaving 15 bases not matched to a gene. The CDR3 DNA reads TGCGCCAGCAGCCATCCCAGAAGCGGGACTAGCGGGAGTCGGGATGAGCAGTTCTTC. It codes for CASSHPRSGTSGSRDEQFF.

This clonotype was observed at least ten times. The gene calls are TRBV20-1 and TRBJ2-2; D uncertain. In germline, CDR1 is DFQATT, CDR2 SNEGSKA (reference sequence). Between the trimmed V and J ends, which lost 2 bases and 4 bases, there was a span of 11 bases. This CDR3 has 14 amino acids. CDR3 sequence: CSARMARGTGELFF. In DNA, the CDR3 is TGCAGTGCTAGAATGGCTCGAGGCACCGGGGAGCTGTTTTTT.

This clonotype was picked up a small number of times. As DNA, the CDR3 is TGCAGTGCCTTACCACCCACCAGGTCGGACACTGAAGCTTTCTTT. Protein sequence: CSALPPTRSDTEAFF. The V and J genes are TRBV20-1 and TRBJ1-1; unclear D gene. V was trimmed by 6 bases and J by 3 bases, leaving 20 bases between them. This CDR3 contains 15 residues. CDR1 is DFQATT, CDR2 SNEGSKA, per germline (reference sequence).

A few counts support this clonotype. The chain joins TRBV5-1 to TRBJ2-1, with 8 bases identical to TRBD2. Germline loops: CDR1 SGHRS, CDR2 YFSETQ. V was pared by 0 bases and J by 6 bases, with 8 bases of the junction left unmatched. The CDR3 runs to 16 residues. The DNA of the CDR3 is TGCGCCAGCAGCTTGGCCACTAGCGGCCCACTCAATGAGCAGTTCTTC. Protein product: CASSLATSGPLNEQFF.

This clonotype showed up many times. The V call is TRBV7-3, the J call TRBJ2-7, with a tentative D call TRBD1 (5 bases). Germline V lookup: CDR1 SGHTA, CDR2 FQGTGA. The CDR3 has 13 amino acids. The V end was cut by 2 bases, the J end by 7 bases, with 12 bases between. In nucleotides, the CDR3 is TGTGCCAGCAGCTTAGCAGGGAAGAGGGAGCAGTACTTC. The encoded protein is CASSLAGKREQYF. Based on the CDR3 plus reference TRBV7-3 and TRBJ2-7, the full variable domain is GAGVSQTPSNKVTEKGKYVELRCDPISGHTALYWYRQSLGQGPEFLIYFQGTGAADDSGLPNDRFFAVRPEGSVSTLKIQRTERGDSAVYLCASSLAGKREQYFGPGTRLTVT.

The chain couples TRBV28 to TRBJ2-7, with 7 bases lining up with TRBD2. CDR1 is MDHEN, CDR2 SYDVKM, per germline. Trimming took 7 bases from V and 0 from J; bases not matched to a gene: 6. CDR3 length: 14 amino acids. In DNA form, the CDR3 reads TGTGCCAGCACCCTCAGCGGGACCTCCTACGAGCAGTACTTC. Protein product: CASTLSGTSYEQYF.

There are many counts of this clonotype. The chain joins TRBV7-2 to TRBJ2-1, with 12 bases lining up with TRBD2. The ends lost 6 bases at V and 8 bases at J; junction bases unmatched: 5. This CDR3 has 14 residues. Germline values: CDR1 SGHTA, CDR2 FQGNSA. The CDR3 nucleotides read TGTGCCAGCAGTACTAGCGGGGGGTCTGATGAGCAGTTCTTC. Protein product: CASSTSGGSDEQFF.

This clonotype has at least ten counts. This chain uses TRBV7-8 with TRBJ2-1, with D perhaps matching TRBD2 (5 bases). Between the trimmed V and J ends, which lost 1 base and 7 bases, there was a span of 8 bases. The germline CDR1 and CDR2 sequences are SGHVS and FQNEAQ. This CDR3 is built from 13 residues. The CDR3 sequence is CASSLGTRNEQFF. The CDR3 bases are TGTGCCAGCAGCTTAGGTACTAGGAATGAGCAGTTCTTC.

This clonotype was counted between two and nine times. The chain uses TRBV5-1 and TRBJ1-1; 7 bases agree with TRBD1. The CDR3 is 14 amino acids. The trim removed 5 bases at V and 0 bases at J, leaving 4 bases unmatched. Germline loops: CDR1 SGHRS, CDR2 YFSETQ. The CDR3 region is CASSPGGMNTEAFF. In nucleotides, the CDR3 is TGCGCCAGCAGTCCAGGGGGGATGAACACTGAAGCTTTCTTT.

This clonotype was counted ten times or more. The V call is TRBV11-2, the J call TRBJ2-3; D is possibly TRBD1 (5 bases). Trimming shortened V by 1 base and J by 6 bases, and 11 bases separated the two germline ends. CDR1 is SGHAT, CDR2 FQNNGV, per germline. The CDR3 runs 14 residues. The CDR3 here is CASSLGRVVDTQYF. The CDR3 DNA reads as TGTGCCAGCAGCTTAGGCAGGGTGGTGGATACGCAGTATTTT.

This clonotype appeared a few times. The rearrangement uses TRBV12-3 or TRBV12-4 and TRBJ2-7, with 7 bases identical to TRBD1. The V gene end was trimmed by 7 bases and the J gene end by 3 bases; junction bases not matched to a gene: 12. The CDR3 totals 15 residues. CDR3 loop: CASTPSTGKFYEQYF. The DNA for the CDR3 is TGTGCCAGCACCCCCTCGACAGGGAAGTTCTACGAGCAGTACTTC.

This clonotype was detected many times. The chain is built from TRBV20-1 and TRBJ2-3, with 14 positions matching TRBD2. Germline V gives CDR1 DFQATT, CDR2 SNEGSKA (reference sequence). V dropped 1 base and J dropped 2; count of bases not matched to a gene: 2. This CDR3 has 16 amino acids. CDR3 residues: CSARGGLAGVTDTQYF. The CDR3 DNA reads TGCAGTGCTAGAGGGGGACTAGCGGGGGTCACAGATACGCAGTATTTT.

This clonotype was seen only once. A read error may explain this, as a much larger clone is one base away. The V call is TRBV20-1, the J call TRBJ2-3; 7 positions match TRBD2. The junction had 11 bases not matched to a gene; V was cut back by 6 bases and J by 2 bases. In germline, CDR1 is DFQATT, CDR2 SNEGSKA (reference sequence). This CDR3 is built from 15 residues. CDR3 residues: CSAKNPSGNTDTQYF. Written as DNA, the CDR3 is TGCAGTGCCAAAAATCCCAGCGGGAACACAGATACGCAGTATTTT.

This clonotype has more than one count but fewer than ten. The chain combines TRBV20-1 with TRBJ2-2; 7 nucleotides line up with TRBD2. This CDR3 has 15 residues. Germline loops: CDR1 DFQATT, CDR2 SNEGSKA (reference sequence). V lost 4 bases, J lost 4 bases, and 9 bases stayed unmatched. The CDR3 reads CSAKSLLAITGELFF. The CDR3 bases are TGCAGTGCTAAAAGCCTACTAGCGATCACCGGGGAGCTGTTTTTT.

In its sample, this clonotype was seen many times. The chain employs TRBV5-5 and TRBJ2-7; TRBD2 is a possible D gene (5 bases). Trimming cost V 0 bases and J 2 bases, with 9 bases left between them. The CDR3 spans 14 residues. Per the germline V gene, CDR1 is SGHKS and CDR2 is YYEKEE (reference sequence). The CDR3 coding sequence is TGTGCCAGCAGCTTGGACCTAGCCGCCTACGAGCAGTACTTC. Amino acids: CASSLDLAAYEQYF.

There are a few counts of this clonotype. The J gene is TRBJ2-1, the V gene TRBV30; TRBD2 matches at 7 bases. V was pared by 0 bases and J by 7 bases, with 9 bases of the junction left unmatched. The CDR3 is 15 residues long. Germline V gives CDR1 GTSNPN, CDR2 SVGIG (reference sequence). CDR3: CAWSVGLAVWNEQFF. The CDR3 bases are TGTGCCTGGAGTGTAGGGCTAGCGGTTTGGAATGAGCAGTTCTTC.

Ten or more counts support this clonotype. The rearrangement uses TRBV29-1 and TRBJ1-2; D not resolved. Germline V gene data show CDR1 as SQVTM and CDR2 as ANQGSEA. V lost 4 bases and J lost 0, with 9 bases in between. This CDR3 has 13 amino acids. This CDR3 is CSVALQTNYGYTF. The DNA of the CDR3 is TGCAGCGTTGCATTACAGACTAACTATGGCTACACCTTC.

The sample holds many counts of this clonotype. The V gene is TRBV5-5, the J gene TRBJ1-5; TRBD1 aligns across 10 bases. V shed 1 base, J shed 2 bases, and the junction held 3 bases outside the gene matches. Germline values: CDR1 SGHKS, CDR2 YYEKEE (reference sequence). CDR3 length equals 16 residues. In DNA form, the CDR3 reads TGTGCCAGCAGCTTGTCCGGGACAGGGGGCAATCAGCCCCAGCATTTT. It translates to CASSLSGTGGNQPQHF.

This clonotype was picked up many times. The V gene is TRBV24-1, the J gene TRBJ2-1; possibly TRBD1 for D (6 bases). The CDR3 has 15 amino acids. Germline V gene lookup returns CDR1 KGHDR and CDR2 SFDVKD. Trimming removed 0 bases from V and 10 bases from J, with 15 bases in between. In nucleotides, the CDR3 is TGTGCCACCAGTGATTTGCGAGCAGGGGTGGAGGAGCAGTTCTTC. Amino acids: CATSDLRAGVEEQFF.